The 28 T cell receptor beta chains below were found in one sample sequenced in a study of OX40 agonist ivuxolimab in advanced cancers. Sequencing was performed with immunoSEQ multiplex PCR; in TCRdb, only in-frame clones are kept and a portion is missing. This sample has tens of thousands of clones, with roughly 80% found just once. The input for sequencing was CD4+ or CD8+ T cells sorted from blood, taken in a trial of the OX40 agonist ivuxolimab. The source is an adult with an advanced solid tumor such as melanoma, head and neck, liver or kidney cancer.

V and J are TRBV9 and TRBJ1-2, with a weak D call TRBD1 (5 bases). This CDR3 spans 13 amino acids. The V gene lost 0 bases and the J gene lost 4 bases, with 7 bases spanning the gap. In germline, CDR1 is SGDLS, CDR2 YYNGEE. The CDR3 sequence is CASSVGGGYGYTF. The CDR3 region has the DNA TGTGCCAGCAGCGTAGGCGGGGGCTATGGCTACACCTTC.

The chain combines TRBV7-2 with TRBJ1-2, with unresolved D. The V end lost 2 bases, the J end lost 6 bases, and 10 bases lay between the germline ends. CDR1 and CDR2 (germline): SGHTA, FQGNSA. This CDR3 spans 13 amino acids. The CDR3 DNA reads TGTGCCAGCAGCTTACCCAGGCTGAATGGCTACACCTTC. Translation gives CASSLPRLNGYTF.

The chain has TRBV5-1 and TRBJ2-1; TRBD2 matches at 12 bases. V gave up 0 bases and J gave up 7 bases; unmatched junction bases: 8. The CDR3 covers 17 residues. From germline, CDR1 is SGHRS and CDR2 YFSETQ. CDR3 nucleotide sequence: TGCGCCAGCAGCTTGGGGGACGGACTAGCGGGGTGGAATGAGCAGTTCTTC. Translating gives CASSLGDGLAGWNEQFF.

The J gene is TRBJ1-5, the V gene TRBV7-9, with D perhaps matching TRBD1 (5 bases). With 5 bases removed from V and 1 base from J, the gap between germline ends came to 9 bases. This CDR3 region has 14 residues. Germline V gives CDR1 SEHNR, CDR2 FQNEAQ (reference sequence). Here the CDR3 DNA reads TGTGCCAGCAGCCACCGGGACAGCAATCAGCCCCAGCATTTT. Residues: CASSHRDSNQPQHF.

This chain's CDR3 is CSVVRGPPDTQYF. The CDR3 nucleotides read TGCAGCGTAGTACGGGGGCCCCCAGATACGCAGTATTTT. The chain is built from TRBV29-1 and TRBJ2-3; D is possibly TRBD1 or TRBD2 (6 bases each). Deletions cut 6 bases from V and 4 bases from J, with 14 bases between. The CDR3 runs to 13 residues. CDR1 and CDR2 (germline): SQVTM, ANQGSEA.

This CDR3 is CASSEQEASSYNSPLHF. The CDR3 region has the DNA TGTGCCAGCAGTGAACAGGAAGCGTCCTCCTATAATTCACCCCTCCACTTT. The chain recombines TRBV2 with TRBJ1-6, with D unresolved. Trimming stripped 2 bases from V and 0 bases from J, with 11 bases between. Germline V lookup: CDR1 SNHLY, CDR2 FYNNEI. The CDR3 is made up of 17 amino acids.

This rearrangement joins TRBV6-1 to TRBJ2-7; D unclear. V was clipped by 8 bases and J by 7 bases, with 18 bases between them. The length of the CDR3 is 13 residues. Germline-derived CDR1 and CDR2 are MNHNS and SASEGT. The CDR3 spells CASAEQGSGEQYF. The CDR3 DNA is TGTGCCAGCGCCGAACAAGGGTCTGGGGAGCAGTACTTC.

The chain couples TRBV5-1 to TRBJ2-5; 15 bases are shared with TRBD2. Losses at the gene ends were 4 bases for V and 4 bases for J; bases not matched to a gene: 5. The CDR3 has 16 amino acids. Germline CDR1 SGHRS, CDR2 YFSETQ. Written as DNA, the CDR3 is TGCGCCAGCAGCCGAGGGACTAGCGGGGGGTTAGAGACCCAGTACTTC. Its translation: CASSRGTSGGLETQYF.

V is TRBV27 and J is TRBJ2-2; 8 bases are shared with TRBD2. In germline, CDR1 is MNHEY, CDR2 SMNVEV (reference sequence). The J segment lost 2 bases and the V segment lost 2 bases, leaving 4 bases of the junction unmatched. The CDR3 loop spans 16 amino acids. CDR3 bases: TGTGCCAGCAGTTTAGCGGGGGGAATAAACACCGGGGAGCTGTTTTTT. This translates into CASSLAGGINTGELFF.

V and J are TRBV27 and TRBJ2-5, with 10 positions matching TRBD2. CDR3 length: 16 amino acids. In germline, CDR1 is MNHEY, CDR2 SMNVEV (reference sequence). Losses at the gene ends were 3 bases for V and 5 bases for J; bases not matched to a gene: 9. CDR3 in amino acids: CASSFRASGSGETQYF. The CDR3 coding sequence is TGTGCCAGCAGTTTTCGGGCTAGCGGGAGCGGGGAGACCCAGTACTTC.

The rearrangement uses TRBV30 and TRBJ2-2; D remains ambiguous. CDR3 length: 13 residues. In germline, CDR1 is GTSNPN, CDR2 SVGIG (reference sequence). V was pared by 4 bases and J by 2 bases, with 8 bases between. CDR3 loop: CAWNEDNTGELFF. The CDR3 nucleotides are TGTGCCTGGAATGAGGACAACACCGGGGAGCTGTTTTTT.

The table lists this clone with a count of one. The rearrangement uses TRBV18 and TRBJ2-1, with TRBD2 identical over 12 bases. Losses at the gene ends were 4 bases for V and 7 bases for J; bases not matched to a gene: 8. Looked up from germline, CDR1 is KGHSH and CDR2 is LQKENI. This CDR3 region has 16 residues. The CDR3 nucleotides read TGTGCCAGCTCACTACTTAGACTAGCGGGGGAGAATGAGCAGTTCTTC. Translated, it gives CASSLLRLAGENEQFF.

The chain recombines TRBV19 with TRBJ1-1; weak D call: TRBD1 (5 bases). V dropped 5 bases and J dropped 1 base, with 14 bases sitting between them. Germline V lookup: CDR1 LNHDA, CDR2 SQIVND (reference sequence). This CDR3 has 15 residues. This chain's CDR3 is CASSGTWAGNTEAFF. As DNA, the CDR3 is TGTGCCAGTAGTGGGACTTGGGCTGGGAACACTGAAGCTTTCTTT.

Points on this clone: The junction departs from germline at one end; a sequencing error may be responsible. This chain connects TRBV18 to TRBJ1-3; TRBD1 might be the D (6 bases). The CDR3 is 14 residues long. Germline-derived CDR1 and CDR2 are KGHSH and LQKENI. CDR3 coding DNA: TGTGCCAGCTCTCCACAGGGAACTGGAAACACCATATATTTT. Translated: CASSPQGTGNTIYF.

The chain carries TRBV19 and TRBJ2-5; TRBD2 aligns across 7 bases. V trimming: 5 bases; J trimming: 5 bases; junction bases outside the gene matches: 5. CDR3 length: 13 amino acids. Germline V CDR1 and CDR2: LNHDA, SQIVND (reference sequence). The chain's CDR3 is CASSERDGETQYF. CDR3 nucleotide sequence: TGTGCCAGTAGTGAGCGGGATGGGGAGACCCAGTACTTC. The full variable domain, in which reference TRBV19 and TRBJ2-5 provide the parts outside the CDR3, is DGGITQSPKYLFRKEGQNVTLSCEQNLNHDAMYWYRQDPGQGLRLIYYSQIVNDFQKGDIAEGYSVSREKKESFPLTVTSAQKNPTAFYLCASSERDGETQYFGPGTRLLVL.

The V and J genes are TRBV19 and TRBJ1-1; D not certain. CDR3 length: 13 residues. From germline, CDR1 is LNHDA and CDR2 SQIVND (reference sequence). Trimming took 3 bases from V and 2 from J, leaving 7 bases between them. CDR3 sequence reads: CASSIDSNTEAFF. The DNA of the CDR3 is TGTGCCAGTAGTATCGATTCTAACACTGAAGCTTTCTTT.

This chain joins TRBV4-2 and TRBJ2-5; D remains unclear. The J call may be mistaken, given a closer DNA end match to TRBJ2-7. This CDR3 contains 13 residues. Germline-derived CDR1 and CDR2 are LGHNA and YNFKEQ. The CDR3 DNA reads TGTGCCAGCAGCCAACTAGACTCCTACGAGCAGTACTTC. Its translation is CASSQLDSYEQYF.

This clone appeared once. The chain carries TRBV7-2 and TRBJ1-6, with D unclear. Germline CDR1 reads SGHTA; CDR2 reads FQGNSA. This CDR3 has 14 residues. The ends were cut back, 8 bases at V and 10 bases at J, with 18 bases in the middle. CDR3 protein: CASRPPPRSSPLHF. The CDR3 nucleotides read TGTGCCAGCCGCCCCCCCCCACGCAGCTCACCCCTCCACTTT.

The rearrangement uses TRBV6-5 and TRBJ2-6; unclear D gene. Deletions cut 5 bases from V and 2 bases from J, with 10 bases between. CDR3 length equals 15 residues. Germline-derived CDR1 and CDR2 are MNHEY and SVGAGI. Here the CDR3 reads CASSRRSAGANVLTF. CDR3 nucleotides: TGTGCCAGCAGTCGTCGTTCAGCTGGGGCCAACGTCCTGACTTTC.

V usage is TRBV11-2 and J usage is TRBJ2-1; 10 nucleotides match TRBD2. Germline V gene sequence: CDR1 SGHAT, CDR2 FQNNGV. The CDR3 has 15 residues. The V gene end was trimmed by 3 bases and the J gene end by 8 bases; junction bases not matched to a gene: 7. CDR3 protein: CASSFSGRARDEQFF. The DNA for the CDR3 is TGTGCCAGCAGCTTCAGCGGGAGGGCGAGGGATGAGCAGTTCTTC.

The CDR3 nucleotides are TGTGCCAGCAGCAGGGACAGGGGGCGCGGGGAGCTGTTTTTT. This sequence encodes CASSRDRGRGELFF. The chain carries TRBV6-5 and TRBJ2-2, with 12 bases identical to TRBD1. Germline loops: CDR1 MNHEY, CDR2 SVGAGI. V trimming: 6 bases; J trimming: 7 bases; junction bases outside the gene matches: 3. The CDR3 extends over 14 amino acids.

This clone was found a few times. V is TRBV15 and J is TRBJ1-6; 7 nucleotides agree with TRBD1. V dropped 0 bases and J dropped 7; count of bases not matched to a gene: 18. The germline V gene encodes CDR1 LNHNV and CDR2 YYDKDF (reference sequence). CDR3 length equals 20 residues. The CDR3, as DNA: TGTGCCACCAGCAGAGATCAGGTTAGAGTTGGTGCGACAGGGAATTCACCCCTCCACTTT. The encoded protein is CATSRDQVRVGATGNSPLHF.

CDR3 protein: CASSLPGRGEAFF. DNA for the CDR3: TGTGCCAGCAGCTTACCAGGGAGGGGTGAAGCTTTCTTT. This rearrangement joins TRBV11-3 to TRBJ1-1, with TRBD1 as a possible D gene (5 bases). Germline V gene lookup returns CDR1 SGHNT and CDR2 YENEEA. This CDR3 region has 13 residues. The V end lost 2 bases, the J end lost 7 bases, and 11 bases lay between the germline ends.

This sequence joins TRBV7-3 and TRBJ2-1, with D perhaps TRBD2 (5 bases). The CDR3 totals 14 residues. CDR1 is SGHTA and CDR2 is FQGTGA in the germline V gene. Trimming took 7 bases from V and 10 from J, leaving 20 bases between them. In nucleotides, the CDR3 is TGTGCCAGCACCACTGATCCTAGGACTGGGGAGCAGTTCTTC. Amino acid sequence: CASTTDPRTGEQFF.

This clone was observed once. This chain connects TRBV19 to TRBJ2-5; D is perhaps TRBD1 (6 bases). The CDR3 has 17 amino acids. V lost 3 bases, J lost 5 bases, and 22 bases lay in between. The germline gives CDR1 LNHDA, CDR2 SQIVND (reference sequence). CDR3 bases: TGTGCCAGTAGTATTGTAGGGGGAAAAGGCAGGGACGAGACCCAGTACTTC. This encodes CASSIVGGKGRDETQYF.

The V gene is TRBV27, the J gene TRBJ2-1; TRBD2 matches 12 bases. CDR1 is MNHEY and CDR2 is SMNVEV in the germline V gene (reference sequence). The trim removed 4 bases at V and 4 bases at J, leaving 2 bases unmatched. The CDR3 is made up of 15 amino acids. The DNA for the CDR3 is TGTGCCAGCAGTTCGACTAGCGGGAGTTACAATGAGCAGTTCTTC. Residues: CASSSTSGSYNEQFF.

The chain combines TRBV5-6 with TRBJ2-3, with 7 bases aligning to TRBD2. Germline values: CDR1 SGHDT, CDR2 YYEEEE. Trimming at V came to 5 bases and at J to 0 bases, leaving 3 bases not matched to a gene. The CDR3 loop spans 14 amino acids. The CDR3 reads CASRRGTSTDTQYF. The CDR3 DNA reads TGTGCCAGCAGGCGGGGGACTAGCACAGATACGCAGTATTTT.

The gene calls are TRBV2 and TRBJ2-5, with D hard to call. Deletions cut 7 bases from V and 4 bases from J, with 16 bases between. The germline gives CDR1 SNHLY, CDR2 FYNNEI. This CDR3 has 14 residues. The CDR3 bases are TGTGCCAGCACCCTATTAAGGATCCTAGAGACCCAGTACTTC. Residues: CASTLLRILETQYF.